The T cell receptor beta chain under discussion was sequenced for a study of blood T cell repertoires in COVID-19 (TCRdb year 2020). Turning to the overall study: The collaborator samples originated in the United States, Italy and Spain and spanned the acute and convalescent phases of COVID-19. The material from the prospective study consisted of cDNA or gDNA derived from T cells, B-cell-depleted T cells, or PBMCs. The dataset comprised deeply sampled blood TCRbeta repertoires from subjects exposed to, actively infected with, or recovered from COVID-19. A freely available public database, intended as a resource for researchers studying the immune response to SARS-CoV-2, is where the repertoires were released. The samples were drawn from two sources: the first 160 participants of the ongoing ImmuneRACE study, and 1,000 to 1,500 subjects contributed by 6 global collaborators. A de-identified subject ID, COVID-19 status, age in years and sex were almost always included in the sample metadata. HLA class I and class II types, where available, came from metadata supplied by the sample provider rather than from assay-based typing.

Another Seattle source contributed samples from volunteer blood donors who had recovered from COVID-19. Whole blood was collected in K2EDTA tubes by collaborating institutions according to the institutions' own protocols. For TCRbeta analysis, collaborators shipped samples in one of three forms: frozen whole blood, isolated PBMCs, or DNA extracted from either of those sample types. A remark on this clone: Its antigen is currently not known. The input lacks base qualities; no much larger clone sits a single base away.

Results and caveats for the whole study, not just this receptor: Clinical and demographic metadata were provided uncurated, with the amount varying by source and participant.

The CDR3, from cysteine to phenylalanine, totals 15 residues. The sequence is cut down to CDR3 DNA, 45 bases in frame from base 1. Relative to germline, V is missing 4 bases and J is missing 4 bases, with 5 bases of the junction outside any gene match. Sequences MNHEY (CDR1) and SVGAGI (CDR2) are obtained from the germline V gene. TCRbeta CDR3 regions were amplified from genomic DNA by means of the immunoSEQ Assay, a bias-controlled multiplex PCR. As for the authors' bioinformatics: The number of nucleated cells in each sample was estimated from the amplification of reference gene primers within the assay. To quantify the absolute abundance of each unique TCRbeta CDR3 rearrangement, sequence reads were collapsed and filtered. For each sample, productive Simpson clonality was calculated as the square root of Simpson's diversity index over productive rearrangements. TCRdb retrieved this table from immuneACCESS and kept in-frame rearrangements only. Not all clones are present; in checked studies, unresolved V genes account for under half, and no reason is known for the remainder. Clone size and V and J calls were adopted from that table, with D and trimming inferred from the DNA. Counted in this sample were 200,000 to 300,000 clones; about 79% of them appeared once. Of the sample, over 2% is held by the ten largest clones.

Rearrangement joined TRBV6-5 to TRBJ2-7, and TRBD2 aligns with 12 junction nucleotides. The origin of this receptor is a man in his forties who had recovered from COVID-19. Specimen: peripheral blood. For the CDR3, the sequence is CASSSRLAGAYEQYF. The sequenced DNA: TGTGCCAGCAGTTCCAGACTAGCGGGAGCTTACGAGCAGTACTTC.